The clone carrying this T cell receptor (beta chain) was detected many times. This record belongs to a study of T cell repertoires in cytomegalovirus infection. Each CDR3 protein gets one entry after TCRdb re-called the reads with MiXCR. There are under 350,000 distinct CDR3 sequences in the sample; roughly a tenth occur only once, and less than 3% lies in the top ten. CDR3 length equals 13 residues. Trimming removed 7 bases at V and 3 bases at J, with 13 bases between. Germline V CDR1 and CDR2: MDHEN, SYDVKM. The clonotype was recovered from a human donor in good health (CMV status not recorded). Some clones in this sample may be carry-over from other donors' samples. V usage is TRBV28 and J usage is TRBJ2-7; weak D call: TRBD1 (5 bases). Sequenced: PBMCs. The chain's CDR3 is CASTRGRDYEQYF. The CDR3 DNA is TGTGCCAGCACCCGCGGCAGGGACTACGAGCAGTACTTC.